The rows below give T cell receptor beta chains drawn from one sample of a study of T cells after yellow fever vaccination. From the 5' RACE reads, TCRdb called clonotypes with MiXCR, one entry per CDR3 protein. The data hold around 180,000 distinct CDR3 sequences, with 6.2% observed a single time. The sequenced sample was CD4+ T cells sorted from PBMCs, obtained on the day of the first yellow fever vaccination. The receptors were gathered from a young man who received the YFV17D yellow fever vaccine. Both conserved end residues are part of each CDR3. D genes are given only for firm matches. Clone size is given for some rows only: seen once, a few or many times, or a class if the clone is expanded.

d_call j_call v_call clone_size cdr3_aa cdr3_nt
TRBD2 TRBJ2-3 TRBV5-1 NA CASSFAGTSEQYF TGCGCCAGCAGCTTCGCCGGGACTAGCGAGCAGTATTTT
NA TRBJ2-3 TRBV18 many CASSSIVGTDSTDTQYF TGTGCCAGCTCATCGATCGTCGGGACGGATAGCACAGATACGCAGTATTTT
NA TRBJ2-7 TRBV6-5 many CASSYRLGGRYEQYF TGTGCCAGCAGTTACAGACTAGGCGGTCGCTACGAGCAGTACTTC
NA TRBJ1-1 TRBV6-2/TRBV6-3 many CASSYAGATEAFF TGTGCCAGCAGCTACGCAGGGGCCACTGAAGCTTTCTTT
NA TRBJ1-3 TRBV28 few CASSLSQHSGNTIYF TGTGCCAGCAGTTTAAGTCAGCACTCTGGAAACACCATATATTTT
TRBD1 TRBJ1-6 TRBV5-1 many CASSPGGQGWSPLHF TGCGCCAGCAGCCCCGGGGGACAGGGTTGGTCACCCCTCCACTTT
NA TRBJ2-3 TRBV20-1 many CSAPTRGDTQYF TGCAGTGCTCCAACCCGGGGGGATACGCAGTATTTT
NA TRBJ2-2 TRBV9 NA CARIDSTNTGELFF TGTGCCAGAATAGACAGTACGAACACCGGGGAGCTGTTTTTT
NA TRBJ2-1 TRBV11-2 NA CASSFKLATHNEQFF TGTGCCAGCAGCTTCAAACTAGCAACCCACAATGAGCAGTTCTTC
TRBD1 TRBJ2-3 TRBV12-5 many CASGLTGGNTDTQYF TGTGCTAGTGGTCTGACAGGGGGAAACACAGATACGCAGTATTTT
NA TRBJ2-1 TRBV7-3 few CASSPTPSNEQFF TGTGCCAGCAGCCCTACTCCTAGCAATGAGCAGTTCTTC
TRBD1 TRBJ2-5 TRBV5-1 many CASSPDRAETQYF TGCGCCAGCAGCCCGGACAGGGCAGAGACCCAGTACTTC
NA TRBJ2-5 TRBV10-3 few CAISGTFQETQYF TGTGCCATCAGCGGGACTTTCCAAGAGACCCAGTACTTC
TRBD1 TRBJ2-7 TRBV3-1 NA CASSQDSRGLDEQYF TGTGCCAGCAGCCAAGATTCCAGGGGGCTTGACGAGCAGTACTTC
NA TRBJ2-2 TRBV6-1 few CASSPGWGNTGELFF TGTGCCAGCAGCCCCGGCTGGGGGAACACCGGGGAGCTGTTTTTT
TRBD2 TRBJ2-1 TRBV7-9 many CASSPRPRGSSYNEQFF TGTGCCAGCAGCCCCCGCCCGCGGGGGAGCTCCTACAATGAGCAGTTCTTC
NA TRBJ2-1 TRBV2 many CASSAGYDNEQFF TGTGCCAGCAGTGCGGGGTACGACAATGAGCAGTTCTTC
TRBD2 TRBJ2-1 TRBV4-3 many CASSQVGTSGGPEQFF TGCGCCAGCAGCCAAGTGGGGACTAGCGGGGGACCTGAGCAGTTCTTC
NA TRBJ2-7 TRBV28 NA CASSFGIYEQYF TGTGCCAGCAGTTTTGGAATCTACGAGCAGTACTTC
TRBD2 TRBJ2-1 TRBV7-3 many CASSLTGAGGRNEQFF TGTGCCAGCAGCTTAACCGGTGCGGGGGGGAGAAATGAGCAGTTCTTC
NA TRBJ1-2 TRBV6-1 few CASSENQFSGYTF TGTGCCAGCAGTGAAAACCAGTTCAGTGGCTACACCTTC
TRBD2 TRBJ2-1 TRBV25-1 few CASSLSGALYNEQFF TGTGCCAGCAGTCTTAGCGGGGCGCTCTACAATGAGCAGTTCTTC
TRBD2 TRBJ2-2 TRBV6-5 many CASSFRRGAGELFF TGTGCCAGCAGTTTTCGGCGGGGGGCCGGGGAGCTGTTTTTT
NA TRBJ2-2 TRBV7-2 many CASSRRLAAGELFF TGTGCCAGCAGCCGTCGTTTAGCGGCCGGGGAGCTGTTTTTT
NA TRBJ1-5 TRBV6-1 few CASIGSNNQPQHF TGTGCCAGCATCGGTAGCAACAATCAGCCCCAGCATTTT
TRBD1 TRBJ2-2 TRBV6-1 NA CGSSDRQGMNTGELFF TGTGGCAGCAGCGATAGACAGGGAATGAACACCGGGGAGCTGTTTTTT